This passage covers 24 T cell receptor beta chains from one sample sequenced in a study of neurological immune-mediated disorders. TCRdb analysed the 5' RACE reads with MiXCR anew, one entry per CDR3 protein. This sample yields roughly 50,000 distinct CDR3 sequences, of which roughly 4% are seen a single time; around 6% belongs to the top ten. Sequenced sample: PBMCs. These TCRs come from a woman aged 60-70 years with multiple sclerosis.

This chain connects TRBV7-6 to TRBJ2-3; D may be TRBD2 (5 bases). Trimming took off 1 base at V and 10 bases at J, with 12 bases between the two ends. This CDR3 contains 13 residues. Germline CDR1 reads SGHVS; CDR2 reads FNYEAQ. CDR3 sequence (DNA): TGTGCCAGCAGCTTAGGGGAGTCTCAGTCGCAGTATTTT. Protein product: CASSLGESQSQYF.

This clonotype has more than one count but fewer than ten. The V gene is TRBV5-1, the J gene TRBJ2-3; 7 nucleotides align to TRBD2. J was trimmed by 2 bases and V by 0 bases; bases with no gene match: 6. The germline CDR1 and CDR2 sequences are SGHRS and YFSETQ. CDR3 length: 16 residues. The CDR3: CASSLDASGDTDTQYF. As DNA, the CDR3 is TGCGCCAGCAGCTTGGACGCTAGCGGAGACACAGATACGCAGTATTTT.

CDR3 loop: CASSVVGVKEETQYF. CDR3 DNA sequence: TGTGCCAGCAGCGTAGTCGGTGTAAAGGAGGAGACCCAGTACTTC. This chain connects TRBV9 to TRBJ2-5; D is uncertain. This CDR3 contains 15 residues. The V and J ends lost 0 bases and 5 bases respectively, with 14 bases between them. Germline CDR1 reads SGDLS; CDR2 reads YYNGEE.

This clonotype was recorded at least ten times. The chain carries TRBV5-1 and TRBJ1-5; D might be TRBD1 (6 bases). CDR3 size: 12 residues. V shed 2 bases and J shed 9 bases, with 9 bases lying between them. Germline V CDR1 and CDR2: SGHRS, YFSETQ. In nucleotides, the CDR3 is TGCGCCAGCAGCTTCACAGGGAGGCCCCAGCATTTT. Translated: CASSFTGRPQHF.

Ten or more counts support this clonotype. V gene TRBV5-1 combines with J gene TRBJ1-4; D is possibly TRBD1 (5 bases). The CDR3 sequence is 15 residues long. Germline CDR1 is SGHRS and CDR2 is YFSETQ. V lost 4 bases to trimming and J lost 4 bases, with 14 bases between them. The CDR3 spells CASSLLGRVNEKLFF. CDR3 nucleotide sequence: TGCGCCAGCAGCCTTTTGGGACGGGTTAATGAAAAACTGTTTTTT.

In this sample, this clonotype turned up many times. The chain recombines TRBV4-1 with TRBJ2-5, with 10 nucleotides matching TRBD1. V trimming: 1 base; J trimming: 5 bases; junction bases outside the gene matches: 10. Germline V CDR1 and CDR2: MGHRA, YSYEKL. The CDR3 loop spans 17 amino acids. CDR3 DNA sequence: TGCGCCAGCAGCCAAGGAAGATCGGGGACAGGGGCGGAGACCCAGTACTTC. Protein sequence: CASSQGRSGTGAETQYF.

In this sample, this clonotype turned up many times. Here the CDR3 DNA reads TGTGCCAGCAACCAAGGGGCAGAATTGAACACTGAAGCTTTCTTT. Translation: CASNQGAELNTEAFF. The rearrangement joins TRBV2 to TRBJ1-1; D possibly corresponds to TRBD1 (5 bases). Trimming took 7 bases from V and 0 from J, leaving 15 bases between them. This CDR3 has 15 residues. Germline V lookup: CDR1 SNHLY, CDR2 FYNNEI.

This clonotype came up many times. The rearrangement links TRBV5-5 to TRBJ2-1; maybe TRBD1 (6 bases). The CDR3 length is 16 residues. The germline V gene has CDR1 SGHKS and CDR2 YYEKEE (reference sequence). V was clipped by 4 bases and J by 0 bases, with 14 bases between them. This chain's CDR3 is CASSARQEVSYNEQFF. The CDR3 region has the DNA TGTGCCAGCAGCGCCCGACAGGAGGTCTCCTACAATGAGCAGTTCTTC.

A note on this clonotype: A read error may be the cause here, since a much bigger clone is one base away. The CDR3 nucleotides are TGCAGTGCTAGCGGTAACAGCGCCTACACCTTC. The encoded protein is CSASGNSAYTF. J is TRBJ1-2 and V is TRBV20-1; D not certain. V lost 3 bases and J lost 10, with 12 bases in between. The CDR3 is 11 residues long. Germline CDR1 and CDR2: DFQATT and SNEGSKA (reference sequence).

The chain couples TRBV18 to TRBJ2-7; D possibly matches TRBD1 or TRBD2 (6 bases each). From germline, CDR1 is KGHSH and CDR2 LQKENI. V was shortened by 3 bases and J by 4 bases, with 10 bases between the two germline ends. There are 13 residues in the CDR3. The CDR3 DNA reads TGTGCCAGCTCACCGGAAGGGGGGTACGAGCAGTACGTC. The encoded protein is CASSPEGGYEQYV.

There are many counts of this clonotype. The chain is built from TRBV2 and TRBJ2-7; TRBD2 matches at 10 bases. V shed 4 bases and J 3 bases; nucleotides not matched to a gene: 3. There are 14 residues in the CDR3. Per germline, CDR1 SNHLY and CDR2 FYNNEI. In DNA form, the CDR3 reads TGTGCCAGCAGTGCCCTAGCGGGGGTCTACGAGCAGTACTTC. It encodes CASSALAGVYEQYF.

This clonotype was seen many times. DNA for the CDR3: TGTGCCAGCAGCTCACAGGGGCCCCCGGTATCCCAAGAGACCCAGTACTTC. This gives the protein CASSSQGPPVSQETQYF. This chain joins TRBV7-8 and TRBJ2-5, with TRBD1 identical over 7 bases. J lost 1 base, V lost 4 bases, and 12 bases had no gene match. Germline CDR1 and CDR2: SGHVS and FQNEAQ. The CDR3 spans 17 residues.

This clonotype was seen many times. The rearrangement uses TRBV9 and TRBJ2-1; 11 bases are a match to TRBD2. V trimming: 1 base; J trimming: 4 bases; junction bases outside the gene matches: 1. Per the germline V gene, CDR1 is SGDLS and CDR2 is YYNGEE. The CDR3 runs to 15 residues. CDR3 nucleotide sequence: TGTGCCAGCAGCGTAACTAGCGGGGGTTACAATGAGCAGTTCTTC. Amino acids: CASSVTSGGYNEQFF.

This clonotype was recorded a few times. V usage is TRBV9 and J usage is TRBJ2-3; 8 bases map to TRBD2. Germline CDR1 is SGDLS and CDR2 is YYNGEE. The ends lost 0 bases at V and 5 bases at J; junction bases unmatched: 8. This CDR3 spans 16 amino acids. The CDR3 DNA sequence: TGTGCCAGCAGCGTAGCCAGCGGGAGATTCGTAGATACGCAGTATTTT. Amino acids: CASSVASGRFVDTQYF.

The chain recombines TRBV29-1 with TRBJ2-3, with D perhaps matching TRBD1 (6 bases). Deletions cut 7 bases from V and 6 bases from J, with 17 bases between. There are 13 residues in the CDR3. CDR1 and CDR2 from the germline V gene are SQVTM and ANQGSEA. CDR3 sequence reads: CSATNRVVDTQYF. In nucleotides, the CDR3 is TGCAGCGCCACGAACAGGGTAGTGGATACGCAGTATTTT.

The chain carries TRBV20-1 and TRBJ2-3; 9 bases align to TRBD1. This CDR3 has 15 amino acids. J lost 5 bases, V lost 4 bases, and 10 bases had no gene match. Per germline, CDR1 DFQATT and CDR2 SNEGSKA (reference sequence). As DNA, the CDR3 is TGCAGTGCTAACAGCCGGGACAGGGTGAAAGATACGCAGTATTTT. Protein product: CSANSRDRVKDTQYF.

There are many counts of this clonotype. The chain links TRBV20-1 to TRBJ2-6; D call uncertain. The CDR3 contains 15 residues. Germline lookup yields CDR1 DFQATT and CDR2 SNEGSKA (reference sequence). V lost 2 bases, J lost 2 bases, and 10 bases lay in between. The CDR3 DNA reads as TGCAGTGCTAGACCCGGAGTCCCTGGGGCCAACGTCCTGACTTTC. Its protein is CSARPGVPGANVLTF.

This clonotype was picked up many times. The gene calls are TRBV27 and TRBJ1-1; D call uncertain. Trimming stripped 4 bases from V and 1 base from J, with 4 bases between. This CDR3 spans 12 amino acids. Looked up from germline, CDR1 is MNHEY and CDR2 is SMNVEV (reference sequence). This chain's CDR3 is CASSSQNTEAFF. The CDR3 nucleotides are TGTGCCAGCAGTTCCCAGAACACTGAAGCTTTCTTT.

The rearrangement uses TRBV27 and TRBJ2-1; TRBD2 agrees at 8 bases. Losses at the gene ends were 11 bases for V and 7 bases for J; bases not matched to a gene: 13. This CDR3 has 14 residues. Germline loops: CDR1 MNHEY, CDR2 SMNVEV (reference sequence). The chain's CDR3 is CAVSVGRVRNEQFF. CDR3 sequence (DNA): TGTGCCGTATCGGTCGGGAGGGTAAGGAATGAGCAGTTCTTC.

This rearrangement joins TRBV20-1 to TRBJ2-5, with unresolved D. V lost 6 bases and J lost 1, with 6 bases in between. Germline V CDR1 and CDR2: DFQATT, SNEGSKA (reference sequence). The CDR3 spans 11 residues. In nucleotides, the CDR3 is TGCAGTGCCCGGATCCAAGAGACCCAGTACTTC. This encodes CSARIQETQYF.

This clonotype was recorded at least ten times. The chain uses TRBV20-1 and TRBJ2-3; 9 nucleotides match TRBD2. The CDR3 spans 16 residues. The V segment lost 6 bases and the J segment 4 bases; nucleotides outside the gene matches: 14. CDR1 is DFQATT, CDR2 SNEGSKA, per germline (reference sequence). The CDR3 loop is CSAHNSASGEADTQYF. The CDR3 nucleotides are TGCAGTGCCCATAATTCGGCTAGCGGGGAAGCAGATACGCAGTATTTT.

This clonotype has a count of ten or more. The chain has TRBV20-1 and TRBJ2-5; 9 bases are a match to TRBD2. Trimming removed 1 base from V and 3 bases from J; junction bases left unmatched: 9. This CDR3 contains 16 residues. Germline assignment: CDR1 DFQATT and CDR2 SNEGSKA (reference sequence). The CDR3 DNA follows: TGCAGTGCTAGAGTTCGGTTAGCGGGAGTTAAAGAGACCCAGTACTTC. Translation: CSARVRLAGVKETQYF.

The table lists this clonotype with many counts. V gene TRBV20-1 combines with J gene TRBJ2-3; a possible D gene is TRBD2 (6 bases). The ends were cut back, 3 bases at V and 0 bases at J, with 10 bases in the middle. Germline V gene data show CDR1 as DFQATT and CDR2 as SNEGSKA (reference sequence). This CDR3 contains 14 residues. The CDR3 nucleotides read TGCAGTGCTAGCGGCGGGGCCAGCACAGATACGCAGTATTTT. As protein: CSASGGASTDTQYF.

This clonotype was seen ten or more times. The chain carries TRBV7-6 and TRBJ1-2; D ambiguous. This CDR3 comprises 15 residues. Germline-derived CDR1 and CDR2 are SGHVS and FNYEAQ. The V end lost 2 bases, the J end lost 0 bases, and 10 bases lay between the germline ends. CDR3 sequence reads: CASSLLGSSNYGYTF. CDR3 in DNA: TGTGCCAGCAGCTTACTGGGCAGCTCTAACTATGGCTACACCTTC.